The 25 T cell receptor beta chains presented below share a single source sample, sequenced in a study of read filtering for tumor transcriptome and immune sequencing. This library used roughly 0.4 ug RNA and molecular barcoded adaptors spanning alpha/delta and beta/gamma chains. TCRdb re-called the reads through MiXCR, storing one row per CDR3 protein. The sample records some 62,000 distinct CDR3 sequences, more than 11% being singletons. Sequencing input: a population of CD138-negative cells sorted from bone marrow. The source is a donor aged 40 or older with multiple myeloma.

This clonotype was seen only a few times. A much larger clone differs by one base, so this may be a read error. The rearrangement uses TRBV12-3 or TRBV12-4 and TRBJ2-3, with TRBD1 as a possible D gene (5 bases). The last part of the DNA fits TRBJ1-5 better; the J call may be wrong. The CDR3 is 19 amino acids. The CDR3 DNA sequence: TGTGCCAGCAGCTTCGGGACTAGGGGTTTGGGCGCTAGCACAGATACGCAGCATTTT. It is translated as CASSFGTRGLGASTDTQHF.

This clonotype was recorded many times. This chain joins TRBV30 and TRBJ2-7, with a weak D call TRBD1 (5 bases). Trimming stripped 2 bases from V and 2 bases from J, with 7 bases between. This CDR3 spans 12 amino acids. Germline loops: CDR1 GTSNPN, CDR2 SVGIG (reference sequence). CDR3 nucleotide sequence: TGTGCCTGGAGTAAGGGGACCTACGAGCAGTACTTC. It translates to CAWSKGTYEQYF.

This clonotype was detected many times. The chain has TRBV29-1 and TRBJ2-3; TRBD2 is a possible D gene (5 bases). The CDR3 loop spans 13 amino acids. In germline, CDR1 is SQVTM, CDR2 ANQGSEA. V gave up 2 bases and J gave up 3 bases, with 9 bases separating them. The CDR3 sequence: CSVEPTRTDTQYF. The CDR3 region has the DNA TGCAGCGTTGAACCCACTAGAACAGATACGCAGTATTTT.

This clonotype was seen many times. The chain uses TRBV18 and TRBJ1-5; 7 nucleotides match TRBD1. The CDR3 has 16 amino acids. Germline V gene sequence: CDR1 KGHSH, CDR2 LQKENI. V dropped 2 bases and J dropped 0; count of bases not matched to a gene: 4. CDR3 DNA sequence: TGTGCCAGCTCACCAGAGGGACAGAATAGCAATCAGCCCCAGCATTTT. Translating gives CASSPEGQNSNQPQHF.

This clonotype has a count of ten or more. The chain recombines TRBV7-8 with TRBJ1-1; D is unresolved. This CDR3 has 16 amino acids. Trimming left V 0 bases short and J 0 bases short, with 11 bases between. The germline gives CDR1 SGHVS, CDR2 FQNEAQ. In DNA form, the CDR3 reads TGTGCCAGCAGCTTAGCTGTTGGGGAGATGAACACTGAAGCTTTCTTT. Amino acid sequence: CASSLAVGEMNTEAFF.

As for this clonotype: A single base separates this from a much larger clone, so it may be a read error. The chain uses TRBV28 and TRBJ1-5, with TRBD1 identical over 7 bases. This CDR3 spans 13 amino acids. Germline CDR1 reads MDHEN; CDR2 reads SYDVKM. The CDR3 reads CASRRGTDQSQHF. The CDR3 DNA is TGTGCCAGCAGACGCGGGACAGATCAGTCCCAGCATTTT.

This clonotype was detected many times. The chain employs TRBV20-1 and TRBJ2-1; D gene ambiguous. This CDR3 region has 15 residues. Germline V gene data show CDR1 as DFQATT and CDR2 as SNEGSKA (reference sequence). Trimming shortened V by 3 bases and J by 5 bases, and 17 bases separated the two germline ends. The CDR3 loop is CSARRPGQNHNEQFF. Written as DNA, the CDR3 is TGCAGTGCTAGGAGACCGGGCCAAAACCACAATGAGCAGTTCTTC.

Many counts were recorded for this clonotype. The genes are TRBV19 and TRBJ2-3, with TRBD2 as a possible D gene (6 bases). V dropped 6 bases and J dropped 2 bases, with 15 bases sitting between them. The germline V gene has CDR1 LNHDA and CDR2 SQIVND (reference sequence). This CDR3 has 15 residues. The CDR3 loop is CASSRIAETTDTQYF. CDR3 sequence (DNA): TGTGCCAGTAGCCGAATAGCGGAGACCACAGATACGCAGTATTTT.

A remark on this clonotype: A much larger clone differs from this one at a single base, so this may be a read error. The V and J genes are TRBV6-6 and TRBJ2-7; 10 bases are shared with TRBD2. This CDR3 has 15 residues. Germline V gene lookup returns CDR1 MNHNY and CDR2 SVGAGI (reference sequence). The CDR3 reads CASQGSGRGTYEQCF. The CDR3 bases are TGTGCCAGCCAGGGGAGCGGGAGGGGAACCTACGAGCAGTGCTTC.

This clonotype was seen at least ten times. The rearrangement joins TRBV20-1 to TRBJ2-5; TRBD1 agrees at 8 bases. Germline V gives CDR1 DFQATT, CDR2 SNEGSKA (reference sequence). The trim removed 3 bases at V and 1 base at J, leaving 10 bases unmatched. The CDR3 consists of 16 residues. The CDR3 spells CSASSIRQGSQETQYF. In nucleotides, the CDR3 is TGCAGTGCTAGTTCTATACGACAGGGGAGCCAAGAGACCCAGTACTTC.

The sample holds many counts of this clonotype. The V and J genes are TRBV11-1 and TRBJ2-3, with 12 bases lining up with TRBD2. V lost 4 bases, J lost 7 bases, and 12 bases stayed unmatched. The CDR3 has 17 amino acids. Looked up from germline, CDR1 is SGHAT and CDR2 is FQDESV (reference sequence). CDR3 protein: CASSSEDGLAGSHTQYF. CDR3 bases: TGTGCCAGCAGCTCAGAGGACGGACTAGCGGGATCACATACGCAGTATTTT.

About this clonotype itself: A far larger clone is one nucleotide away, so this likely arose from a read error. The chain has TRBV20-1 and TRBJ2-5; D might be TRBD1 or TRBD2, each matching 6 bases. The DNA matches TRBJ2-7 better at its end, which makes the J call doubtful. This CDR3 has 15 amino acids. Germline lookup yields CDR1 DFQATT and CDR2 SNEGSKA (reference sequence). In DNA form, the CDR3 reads TGCAGTGCCCATTCGGCGCACAGGGACTCCTGCGAGCAGTACTTC. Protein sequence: CSAHSAHRDSCEQYF.

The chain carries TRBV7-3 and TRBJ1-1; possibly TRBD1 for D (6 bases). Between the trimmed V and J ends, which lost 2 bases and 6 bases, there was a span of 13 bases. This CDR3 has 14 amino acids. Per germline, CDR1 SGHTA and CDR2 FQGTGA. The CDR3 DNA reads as TGTGCCAGCAGCTTACCGGGACAAGGGGCTGAAGCTTTCTTT. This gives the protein CASSLPGQGAEAFF.

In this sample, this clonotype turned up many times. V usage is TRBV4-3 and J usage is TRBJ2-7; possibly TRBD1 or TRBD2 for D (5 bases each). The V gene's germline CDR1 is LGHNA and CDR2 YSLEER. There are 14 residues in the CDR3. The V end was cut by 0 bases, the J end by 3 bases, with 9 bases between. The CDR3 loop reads CASSQDRDLYEQYF. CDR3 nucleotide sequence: TGCGCCAGCAGCCAAGACCGGGACCTCTACGAGCAGTACTTC.

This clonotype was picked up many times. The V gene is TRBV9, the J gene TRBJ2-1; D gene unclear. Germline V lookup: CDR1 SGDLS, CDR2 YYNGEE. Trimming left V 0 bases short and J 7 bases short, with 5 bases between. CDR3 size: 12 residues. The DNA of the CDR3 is TGTGCCAGCAGCGTAGGGGTGAATGAGCAGTTCTTC. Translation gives CASSVGVNEQFF. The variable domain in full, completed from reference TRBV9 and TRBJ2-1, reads DSGVTQTPKHLITATGQRVTLRCSPRSGDLSVYWYQQSLDQGLQFLIQYYNGEERAKGNILERFSAQQFPDLHSELNLSSLELGDSALYFCASSVGVNEQFFGPGTRLTVL.

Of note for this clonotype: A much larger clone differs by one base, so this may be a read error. The CDR3: CASSLAVRDSGAFF. The CDR3, as DNA: TGTGCCAGCAGCTTAGCGGTCCGGGACAGTGGAGCTTTCTTT. The chain links TRBV7-9 to TRBJ1-1, with 7 bases lining up with TRBD1. This CDR3 is built from 14 residues. Germline values: CDR1 SEHNR, CDR2 FQNEAQ (reference sequence). J was trimmed by 10 bases and V by 0 bases; bases with no gene match: 8. The variable domain in full, with the rest retrieved from reference TRBV7-9 and TRBJ1-1, is DTGVSQNPRHKITKRGQNVTFRCDPISEHNRLYWYRQTLGQGPEFLTYFQNEAQLEKSRLLSDRFSAERPKGSFSTLEIQRTEQGDSAMYLCASSLAVRDSGAFFGQGTRLTVV.

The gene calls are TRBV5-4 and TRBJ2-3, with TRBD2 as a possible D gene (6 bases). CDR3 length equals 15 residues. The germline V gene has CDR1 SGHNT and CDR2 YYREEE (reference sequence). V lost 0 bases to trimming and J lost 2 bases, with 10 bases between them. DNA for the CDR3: TGTGCCAGCAGCTTGGAACTAGCCGCCACAGATACGCAGTATTTT. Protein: CASSLELAATDTQYF.

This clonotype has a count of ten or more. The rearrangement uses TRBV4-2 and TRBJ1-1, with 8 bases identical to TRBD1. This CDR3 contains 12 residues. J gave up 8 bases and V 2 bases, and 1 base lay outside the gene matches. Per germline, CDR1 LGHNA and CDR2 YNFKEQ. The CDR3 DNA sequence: TGTGCCAGCAGCCAACGGACAGGGGAAGCTTTCTTT. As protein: CASSQRTGEAFF.

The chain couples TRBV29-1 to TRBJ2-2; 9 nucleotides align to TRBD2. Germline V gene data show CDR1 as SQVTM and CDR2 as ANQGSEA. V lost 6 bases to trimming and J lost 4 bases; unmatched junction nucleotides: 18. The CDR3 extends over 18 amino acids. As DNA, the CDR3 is TGCAGCGTCGGAGGCTGGGCTAGCGGGAAAGTTGGCACCGGGGAGCTGTTTTTT. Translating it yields CSVGGWASGKVGTGELFF.

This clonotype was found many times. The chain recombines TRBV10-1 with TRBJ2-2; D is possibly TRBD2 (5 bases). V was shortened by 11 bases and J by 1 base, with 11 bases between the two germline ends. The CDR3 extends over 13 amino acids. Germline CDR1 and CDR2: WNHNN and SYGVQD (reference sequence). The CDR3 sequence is CAAKDWNTGELFF. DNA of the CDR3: TGCGCCGCCAAGGACTGGAACACCGGGGAGCTGTTTTTT.

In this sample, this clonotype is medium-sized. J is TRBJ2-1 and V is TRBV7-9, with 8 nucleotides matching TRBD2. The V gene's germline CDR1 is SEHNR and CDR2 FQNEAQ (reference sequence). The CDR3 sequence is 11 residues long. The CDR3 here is CVSGRSNEQFF. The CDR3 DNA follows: TGTGTGAGCGGGAGATCCAATGAGCAGTTCTTC.

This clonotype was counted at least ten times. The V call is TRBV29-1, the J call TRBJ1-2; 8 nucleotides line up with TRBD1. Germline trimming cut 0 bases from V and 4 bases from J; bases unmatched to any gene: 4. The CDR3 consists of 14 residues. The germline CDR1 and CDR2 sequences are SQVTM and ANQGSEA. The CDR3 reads CSVEEGQGRYGYTF. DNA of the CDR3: TGCAGCGTTGAAGAAGGACAGGGCCGCTATGGCTACACCTTC. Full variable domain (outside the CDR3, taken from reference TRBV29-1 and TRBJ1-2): SAVISQKPSRDICQRGTSLTIQCQVDSQVTMMFWYRQQPGQSLTLIATANQGSEATYESGFVIDKFPISRPNLTFSTLTVSNMSPEDSSIYLCSVEEGQGRYGYTFGSGTRLTVV.

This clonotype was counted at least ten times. CDR3 in DNA: TGTGCCAGCTCACCAAATGAAGTTCCATTCAGTGAAGCTTTCTTT. This gives the protein CASSPNEVPFSEAFF. The chain combines TRBV18 with TRBJ1-1; D is uncertain. Per germline, CDR1 KGHSH and CDR2 LQKENI. Trimming removed 2 bases from V and 7 bases from J, with 17 bases in between. The CDR3 covers 15 residues. Combining the CDR3 with reference TRBV18 and TRBJ1-1 gives the whole variable domain NAGVMQNPRHLVRRRGQEARLRCSPMKGHSHVYWYRQLPEEGLKFMVYLQKENIIDESGMPKERFSAEFPKEGPSILRIQQVVRGDSAAYFCASSPNEVPFSEAFFGQGTRLTVV.

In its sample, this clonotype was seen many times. CDR3 sequence reads: CASSQDRISSYEQYF. DNA for the CDR3: TGCGCCAGCAGCCAAGATCGTATAAGCTCCTACGAGCAGTACTTC. This chain connects TRBV4-1 to TRBJ2-7; D is unclear. The CDR3 runs 15 residues. Between the trimmed V and J ends, which lost 0 bases and 0 bases, there was a span of 9 bases. Germline loops: CDR1 MGHRA, CDR2 YSYEKL.

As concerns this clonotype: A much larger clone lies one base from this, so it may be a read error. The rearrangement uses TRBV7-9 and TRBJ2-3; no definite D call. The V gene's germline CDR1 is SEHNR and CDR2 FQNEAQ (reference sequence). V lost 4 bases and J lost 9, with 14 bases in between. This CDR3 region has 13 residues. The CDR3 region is CASSYPPPETQYF. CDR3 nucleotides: TGTGCCAGCAGCTACCCACCCCCGGAAACGCAGTATTTT.